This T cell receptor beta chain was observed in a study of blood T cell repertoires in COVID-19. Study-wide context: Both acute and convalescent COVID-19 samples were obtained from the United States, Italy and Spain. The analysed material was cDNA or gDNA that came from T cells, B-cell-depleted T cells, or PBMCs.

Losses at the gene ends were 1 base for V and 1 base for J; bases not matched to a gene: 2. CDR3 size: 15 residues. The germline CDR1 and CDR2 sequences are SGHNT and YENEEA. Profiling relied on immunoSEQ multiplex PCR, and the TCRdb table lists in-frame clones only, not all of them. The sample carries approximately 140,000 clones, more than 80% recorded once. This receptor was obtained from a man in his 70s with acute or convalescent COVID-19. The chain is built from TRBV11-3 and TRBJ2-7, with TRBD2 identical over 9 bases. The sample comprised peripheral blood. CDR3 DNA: TGTGCCAGCAGCTTAGCTAGCGGGATGTCCTACGAGCAGTACTTC. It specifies CASSLASGMSYEQYF.